Here is one T cell receptor beta chain with its context. The protocol was immunoSEQ multiplex PCR, while the TCRdb copy is restricted to in-frame clones and leaves out a portion. In the table there are more than 300,000 clones, just under 90% of which are singletons. This entry is derived from a study of blood T cell repertoires in COVID-19. Study overall: Material from acute and convalescent COVID-19 was sourced from the United States, Italy and Spain. PBMCs, B-cell-depleted T cells, or T cells were the source of the cDNA or gDNA that made up the material.

Individuals drawn from some 25 US areas were roughly 18 to 95 years old. Allocation to cohorts depended on clinical history reported by the participants. Sequencing used PBMCs or T cells enriched from blood (not recorded which). The receptor's source is a woman aged 25-40 years who had recovered from COVID-19.

The CDR3 loop reads CASSQWSGDRGNQPQHF. CDR3 DNA: TGTGCCAGCAGCCAATGGTCGGGGGACAGGGGGAATCAGCCCCAGCATTTT. This sequence joins TRBV3-1 (or the pseudogene TRBV3-2) and TRBJ1-5; TRBD1 agrees at 11 bases. Germline CDR1 and CDR2: LGHDT and YNNKEL (reference sequence). Germline trimming cut 2 bases from V and 4 bases from J; bases unmatched to any gene: 7. The CDR3 extends over 17 amino acids.